This T cell receptor beta chain is from a study of blood T cell repertoires in COVID-19. Participant-reported clinical history was the basis for cohort assignment. This table comes from immunoSEQ multiplex PCR, and its TCRdb copy is limited to in-frame clones, with some not included. The data contain about 160,000 clones, roughly 90% of them singletons. The source of this sequence is a woman between 50 and 59 years old who had recovered from COVID-19. The sample comprised PBMCs or T cells enriched from blood (not recorded which).

This CDR3 reads CASSNGRGEYF. The CDR3, as DNA: TGTGCCAGTAGCAACGGCAGGGGGGAGTACTTC. The chain carries TRBV19 and TRBJ2-5; D might be TRBD1 (7 bases). The CDR3 length is 11 residues. V lost 6 bases to trimming and J lost 12 bases, with 14 bases between them. CDR1 and CDR2 (germline): LNHDA, SQIVND (reference sequence).